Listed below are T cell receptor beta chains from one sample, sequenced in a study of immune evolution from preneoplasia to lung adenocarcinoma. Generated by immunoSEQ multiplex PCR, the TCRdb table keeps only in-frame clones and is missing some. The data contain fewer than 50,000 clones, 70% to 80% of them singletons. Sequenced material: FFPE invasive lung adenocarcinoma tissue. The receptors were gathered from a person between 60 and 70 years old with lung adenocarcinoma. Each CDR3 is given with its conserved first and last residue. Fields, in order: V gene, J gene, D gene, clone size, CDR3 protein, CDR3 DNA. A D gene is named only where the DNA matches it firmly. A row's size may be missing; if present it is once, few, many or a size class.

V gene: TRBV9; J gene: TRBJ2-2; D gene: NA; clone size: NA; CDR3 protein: CASSVDWTGELFF; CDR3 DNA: TGTGCCAGCAGCGTCGACTGGACCGGGGAGCTGTTTTTT
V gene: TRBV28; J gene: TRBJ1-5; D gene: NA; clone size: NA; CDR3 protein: CASSLVGFDQPQHF; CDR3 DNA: TGTGCCAGCAGTTTAGTCGGATTTGATCAGCCCCAGCATTTT
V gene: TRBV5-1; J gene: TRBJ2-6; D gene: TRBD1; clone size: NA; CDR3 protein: CASGRQGAESDPLSSGANVLTF; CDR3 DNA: TGCGCCAGCGGCCGACAGGGGGCGGAATCCGATCCCCTGAGCTCTGGGGCCAACGTCCTGACTTTC
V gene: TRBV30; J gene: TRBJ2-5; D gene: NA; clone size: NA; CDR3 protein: CAWDRTLGETQYF; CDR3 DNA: TGTGCCTGGGACCGGACTTTGGGGGAGACCCAGTACTTC
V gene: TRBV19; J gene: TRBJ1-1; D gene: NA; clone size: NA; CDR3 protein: CASSIVGQRNTEAFF; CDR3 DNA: TGTGCCAGTAGTATTGTCGGGCAGCGGAACACTGAAGCTTTCTTT
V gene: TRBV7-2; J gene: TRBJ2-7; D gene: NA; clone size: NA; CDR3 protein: CASSLDRRHSYEQYF; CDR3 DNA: TGTGCCAGCAGCTTAGATCGGAGACATTCCTACGAGCAGTACTTC
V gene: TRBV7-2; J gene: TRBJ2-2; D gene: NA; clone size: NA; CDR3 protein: CASSLDTNTGELFF; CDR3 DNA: TGTGCCAGCAGCTTAGATACGAACACCGGGGAGCTGTTTTTT
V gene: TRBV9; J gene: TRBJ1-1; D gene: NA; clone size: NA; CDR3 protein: CASSGDRWGGQGGTEAFF; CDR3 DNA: TGTGCCAGCAGCGGCGACCGTTGGGGTGGGCAAGGGGGCACTGAAGCTTTCTTT
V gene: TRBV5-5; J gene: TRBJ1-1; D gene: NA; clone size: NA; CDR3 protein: CASSFDRDTEAFF; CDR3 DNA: TGTGCCAGCAGCTTCGATAGGGACACTGAAGCTTTCTTT
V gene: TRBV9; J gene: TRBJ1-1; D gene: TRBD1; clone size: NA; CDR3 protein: CASRPGGASSTEAFF; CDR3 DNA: TGTGCCAGCAGACCAGGGGGCGCGAGTAGTACTGAAGCTTTCTTT
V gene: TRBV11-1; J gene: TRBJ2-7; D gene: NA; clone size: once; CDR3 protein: CASSLGSLGGEQYF; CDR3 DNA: TGTGCCAGCAGCTTAGGCAGCCTCGGGGGCGAGCAGTACTTC
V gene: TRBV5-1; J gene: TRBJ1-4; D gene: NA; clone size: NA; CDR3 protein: CASSLNWGIDEKLFF; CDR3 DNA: TGCGCCAGCAGCTTGAATTGGGGGATCGACGAAAAACTGTTTTTT
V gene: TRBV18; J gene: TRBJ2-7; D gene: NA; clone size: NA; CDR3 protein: CASSPGSAYEQYF; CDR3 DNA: TGTGCCAGCTCACCAGGCTCCGCCTACGAGCAGTACTTC
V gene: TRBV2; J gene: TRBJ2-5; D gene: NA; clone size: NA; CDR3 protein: CASRQGRIQETQYF; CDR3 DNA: TGTGCCAGCAGGCAGGGACGGATCCAAGAGACCCAGTACTTC
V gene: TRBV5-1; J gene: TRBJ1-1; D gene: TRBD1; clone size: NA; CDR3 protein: CASSLRQGAIRNTEAFF; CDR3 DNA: TGCGCCAGCAGCTTAAGGCAGGGGGCTATAAGGAACACTGAAGCTTTCTTT
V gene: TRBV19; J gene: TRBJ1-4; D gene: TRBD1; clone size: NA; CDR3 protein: CASSTQGKPNEKLFF; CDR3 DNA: TGTGCCAGTAGTACACAGGGGAAACCAAATGAAAAACTGTTTTTT
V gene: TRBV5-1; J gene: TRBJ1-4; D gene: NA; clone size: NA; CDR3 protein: CASSRTAGDEKLFF; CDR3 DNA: TGCGCCAGCTCCCGGACAGCGGGGGATGAAAAACTGTTTTTT
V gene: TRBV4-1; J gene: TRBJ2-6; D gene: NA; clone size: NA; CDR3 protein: CASRGAGANVLTF; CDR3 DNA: TGCGCCAGCAGAGGGGCTGGGGCCAACGTCCTGACTTTC
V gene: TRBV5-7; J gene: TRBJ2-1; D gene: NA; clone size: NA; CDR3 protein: CASSRYNEQFF; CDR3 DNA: TGTGCCAGCAGCAGATACAATGAGCAGTTCTTC
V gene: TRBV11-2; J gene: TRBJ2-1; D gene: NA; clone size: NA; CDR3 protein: CASRPRGEQFF; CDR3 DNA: TGTGCCAGCAGACCGCGTGGTGAGCAGTTCTTC